This record looks at one T cell receptor (beta chain) sequence and its context. The target antigen is unknown. This specimen comes from a study of cytomegalovirus exposure and HLA in healthy donors. The germline gives CDR1 LNHDA, CDR2 SQIVND (reference sequence). The CDR3 spans 13 residues. Deletions cut 2 bases from V and 7 bases from J, with 11 bases between. Assay used: immunoSEQ multiplex PCR; TCRdb lists only in-frame clones, some missing. Seen here are some 140,000 clones, approximately 87% observed once, and the top ten hold under 3%. Notes on the study in general: Among TCR beta chains, those listed as cytomegalovirus-associated numbered under 200.

The chain employs TRBV19 and TRBJ1-2, with D unresolved. Sequences were obtained from PBMCs. This receptor was identified in a man aged 18 to 29 in good health and CMV-seronegative. CDR3 in DNA: TGTGCCAGTAGTATACGTGGGGAGGGTGGCTACACCTTC. This sequence encodes CASSIRGEGGYTF.